This TCR beta chain was observed in a study of cytomegalovirus exposure and HLA in healthy donors. This PCR relied on a set of 60 Vbeta primers and 13 Jbeta primers. Profiling relied on immunoSEQ multiplex PCR, and the TCRdb table lists in-frame clones only, not all of them. The sample lists roughly 140,000 clones; around 80% were seen once. Trimming at V came to 1 base and at J to 8 bases, leaving 20 bases not matched to a gene. The CDR3 is 19 amino acids. CDR1 and CDR2 from the germline V gene are LGHNA and YNFKEQ. The receptor was isolated from a female donor in good health and CMV-seronegative. The V call is TRBV4-2, the J call TRBJ2-1, with 7 nucleotides matching TRBD2. The sequencing sample was made of PBMCs. DNA for the CDR3: TGTGCCAGCAGCCAAGGGATGTGGGGGGGGGAGAGTGGAGCGGATGAGCAGTTCTTC. This gives the protein CASSQGMWGGESGADEQFF.